This T cell receptor (beta chain) emerged from a study of cytomegalovirus exposure and HLA in healthy donors (dated by TCRdb to 2016 to 2017). In terms of the full investigation: An earlier analysis of fewer than 750 of the donors reported approximately 300 Gb of sequence data and 95 million to 130 million unique TCR beta sequences obtained from roughly 170 million T cells. Roughly 290 gigabases of sequencing data and around 85 million unique TCR sequences made up an early release that covered approximately 700 HLA-typed donors. The genetic ancestry cluster associated with self-reported Caucasian donors included 81% of the 398 genotyped donors. The aim of the study was to test whether cataloging public T cell receptors could identify signatures of past pathogen exposure. The T cell repertoires of around 670 subjects were profiled by immunosequencing and related to cytomegalovirus serostatus. Along with the roughly 700-subject first cohort, a separate validation cohort of over a hundred different subjects was used. The study combined high-throughput TCR immunosequencing, statistical association of individual TCRs with disease status, and machine learning to predict cytomegalovirus infection status. To study patterns of TCR occurrence, a later analysis re-analyzed previously published TCR beta repertoires from 650 to 750 donors and added high-resolution HLA genotyping. The later analysis used no new phenotypic data to find candidate immune exposures, relying instead on TCR beta sequences and their occurrence across donors. To decide whether each TCR beta V gene segment behaved as functional or pseudogenic, an earlier analysis of some 540 of the donors relied on high-throughput TCR beta sequencing. Donor age, sex, ethnicity and CMV serostatus were compiled together with the repertoire data. In a later genetic analysis, genome-wide SNP genotypes for about three fifths of the roughly 670 donors were used, and that subset was treated as a discovery cohort. All discovery cohort repertoires had been generated on a single sequencing platform. HLA typing included class I and class II loci at four-digit resolution. The number of donors typed differed by locus, with roughly 629-640 for A, B, C, DRB1 and DQB1, more than 500 for DQA1, 600 to 610 for DPA1, and over 400 for DPB1. Because of strong linkage in the cohort, roughly five DR-DQ haplotypes were treated as single units for association and clustering. Among around 400 genotyped donors of the cohort, an average of about 220,000 unique TCR beta nucleotide sequences was sequenced per donor, of which roughly 17% were non-productive.

The cysteine opens and the phenylalanine closes a CDR3 of 14 amino acids. The retained sequence is limited to the CDR3, 42 bases, with the frame set at the first base. The germline V gene (reference sequence) sets CDR1 to SEHNR and CDR2 to FQNEAQ. V and J are truncated by 2 bases and 0 bases respectively, leaving an intervening sequence of 7 bases. The library was built by means of the immunoSEQ multiplex PCR assay. For the multiplex PCR, a mixture combining 60 forward primers for TCR Vbeta segments and 13 reverse primers for TCR Jbeta segments was used. Amplification of the CDR3 region of rearranged TCR beta genes was performed with a multiplex PCR assay on genomic DNA. The Illumina HiSeq System was used to sequence the amplified TCR beta libraries as 87-base-pair reads. Per the original workflow: A later analysis counted tens of millions of unique TCR beta chains across the approximately 700 repertoires, and roughly 10 million of these chains were shared by at least two donors. Raw reads were error-corrected and collapsed into unique sequences with a nearest-neighbor algorithm that merged closely related sequences to remove PCR and sequencing errors. Alignment of CDR3 sequences to IMGT reference sequences was used to assign V, D and J gene segments. Each retained sequence needed at least a six-nucleotide match to both a V gene segment and a J gene segment. Rearrangements were called productive when the CDR3 lacked stop codons and stayed in frame with V and J; all others were non-productive. Following IMGT convention, CDR3 was defined as the stretch from the second conserved V-encoded cysteine to the conserved J-encoded phenylalanine. Sequences without an unambiguous match to a single V gene segment were excluded from the earlier analysis of approximately 560 of the donors. In an earlier analysis of approximately 500 of the donors, a V segment was called functional when productive rearrangements were above 56.7%, and segregating when the standard deviation between donors exceeded 5%. A statistical classification framework was built for diagnosing cytomegalovirus status from the catalog of TCR beta chain sequences. V and J gene assignment, in a later analysis, came from comparing TCR nucleotide sequences with IMGT/GENE-DB human TR gene sequences. A later analysis assigned CDR3 sequences and most-parsimonious VDJ recombination scenarios with the TCRdist pipeline. In a later analysis, each TCR beta chain was defined by its CDR3 amino acid sequence together with its V-gene family, and reads without a unique V-gene family were excluded. A later analysis removed 592 highly shared, low-generation-probability nucleotide sequences to deal with suspected cross-contamination and a sequencing artifact. A later analysis calculated a clonal expansion index for each public chain from normalized within-repertoire ranks of inferred template counts. A later analysis computed generation probabilities with a VDJ recombination model fitted to out-of-frame rearrangements, and checked the results against IGoR. In a later analysis, hypergeometric tests were used to score TCR-TCR, TCR-HLA and TCR-CMV co-occurrence, with a repertoire-size bias correction applied to TCR pairs. To estimate false discovery rates, a later analysis permuted the HLA or CMV assignments 20 times. In a later analysis, co-occurring TCRs were grouped using DBSCAN, and TCRdist sequence similarity was added for clustering within HLA-allele-positive subsets. For co-occurrence clustering, repertoires with fewer than 30,000 or more than 120,000 public chains were excluded, along with roughly 5 repertoires with anomalous nucleotide sharing. Imported from immuneACCESS, the table was reduced by TCRdb to in-frame sequences with V and J called. These copies leave out some clones; in studies compared against another copy, an unresolved V gene accounts for under half, and the cause of the remainder is not known. V, J and clone size derive from that table, while D and trimming were established from the DNA sequence. The sample table lists some 40,000 clones, almost 70% of them with a count of one. The ten biggest clones cover 3% to 5% of the sample.

In this sample, this clone turned up once. The clone's antigen remains unknown. Within one base of it there is no much larger clone, and no base qualities were kept. The cohort consisted of 650 to 700 healthy bone marrow donors. At the time of sampling, all cohort members were nominally healthy, though unrecorded immune exposures were likely present. The donor tested CMV seronegative, placing the donor among the 300 to 400 seronegative members of the cohort. A peripheral blood sample was provided by each donor, and peripheral blood mononuclear cells were used for TCR beta sequencing. Genomic DNA extraction from the blood cell samples was performed with the Qiagen DNeasy Blood Extraction Kit. Beyond this particular receptor, the publication reports: The study listed 150 to 200 TCR beta chains as associated with cytomegalovirus. A cluster of highly shared sequence variants was judged likely to be a technical artifact of the sequencing pipeline. Compared with equally common non-associated chains, HLA-associated TCR beta chains in a later analysis were more clonally expanded and had lower generation probabilities. The authors suggested that the approach could potentially be extended to other disease states and immunological phenotypes. When HLA alleles, especially DR and DQ, strongly co-occurred, attributing TCR associations to individual alleles was difficult. CMV serostatus was the only immune exposure information available for the cohort. Across donors, most TCR sequences were observed very rarely, whereas some public TCRs were present in many individuals. V-gene and J-gene trimming of TCR beta chains was associated with a missense DCLRE1C variant in a later genetic analysis, and the association was replicated in an independent cohort. Presence/absence analyses assumed roughly uniform sequencing depth across donors, an assumption that may not hold. Most CMV-associated TCR beta chains appeared to be HLA-restricted in a later analysis, and the HLA associations seemed to be driven largely by CMV exposure. In a later analysis, around 17,000 TCR beta sequences were associated with specific HLA alleles at a false discovery rate of 0.05. In this cohort, only TCR beta chains were sequenced, and detectable features were limited by the absence of alpha or paired-chain data. A further reported finding was that TCR beta sequences accurately predicted the HLA-A and HLA-B alleles for most subjects in the first cohort. According to a later analysis, parvovirus B19, influenza, CMV and Epstein-Barr virus appeared linked to several top co-occurrence clusters. The classifier was reported to diagnose cytomegalovirus status with high specificity and sensitivity in both the original and validation cohorts. Broadly in line with IMGT annotations, most TCR beta V segments showed up in productive rearrangements about 87% or about 30% of the time in an earlier analysis of approximately 600 of the donors. Some IMGT-functional V segments, including TRBV6-2 and TRBV6-3, could not be distinguished by the 87-base-pair reads and were therefore excluded. In vitro tests confirmed that a few of the cytomegalovirus-associated TCR beta chains recognize cytomegalovirus antigens. A later analysis found that TCR association rates varied across HLA loci, with DRB1 alleles showing the most associated TCRs and HLA-C alleles the fewest. Correlated functional status among segregating V segments might be attributable to linkage disequilibrium, but an unknown experimental factor could not be ruled out. In a later genetic analysis, fewer N-insertions in productive TCRs were reported among donors in an Asian-associated ancestry cluster than the roughly 640-donor mean. Because HLA typing was unavailable for some donors at each locus, only the typed subset was used in association tests. Because counts were too low, some 17 rarely observed V segments, including chromosome 9 orphons, were left out of the earlier analysis of approximately 580 of the donors.

This clonotype was sampled from a man aged 35-49 years in good health and CMV-seronegative. Sequencing input: PBMCs. Recombination linked TRBV7-9 to TRBJ1-2; confidence is insufficient to name the D gene. The nucleotides read TGTGCCAGCAGCTTATCTGTAGCTAACTATGGCTACACCTTC. It is translated as CASSLSVANYGYTF.